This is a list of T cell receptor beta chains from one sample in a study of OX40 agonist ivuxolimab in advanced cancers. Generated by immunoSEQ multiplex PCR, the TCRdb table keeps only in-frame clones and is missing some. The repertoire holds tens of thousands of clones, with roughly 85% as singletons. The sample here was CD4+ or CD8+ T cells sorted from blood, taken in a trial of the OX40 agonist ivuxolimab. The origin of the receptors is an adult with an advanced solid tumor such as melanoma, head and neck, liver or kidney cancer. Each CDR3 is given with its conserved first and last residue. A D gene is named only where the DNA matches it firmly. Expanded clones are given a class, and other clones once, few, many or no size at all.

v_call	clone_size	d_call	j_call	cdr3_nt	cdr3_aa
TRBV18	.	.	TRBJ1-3	TGTGCCAGCTCACCACGTGCGGGGATGGTTGGAAACACCATATATTTT	CASSPRAGMVGNTIYF
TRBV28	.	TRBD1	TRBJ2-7	TGTGCCAGCAGTTCTGGGGACAGCCACTCTCGGTACTTC	CASSSGDSHSRYF
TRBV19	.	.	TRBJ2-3	TGTGCCAGTAGTATCGGGGGCAGGGAAGATACGCAGTATTTT	CASSIGGREDTQYF
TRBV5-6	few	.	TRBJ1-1	TGTGCCAGCAGCCCTCTGGGGGGGGGCAAGGGGAACACTGAAGCTTTCTTT	CASSPLGGGKGNTEAFF
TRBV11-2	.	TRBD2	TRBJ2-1	TGTGCCAGCAGCCAGGGGACTAGCGGGACTATCTATGAGCAGTTCTTC	CASSQGTSGTIYEQFF
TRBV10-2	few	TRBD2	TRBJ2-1	TGCGCCAGCTTACCGGGACTAGCCTACAATGAGCAGTTCTTC	CASLPGLAYNEQFF
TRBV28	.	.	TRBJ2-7	TGTGCCAGCAGTTTCATAGATAGGTCCTACGAGCAGTACTTC	CASSFIDRSYEQYF
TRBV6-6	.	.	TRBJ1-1	TGTGCCAGCAGTTACTCGGAGGGCACTACTGAAGCTTTCTTT	CASSYSEGTTEAFF
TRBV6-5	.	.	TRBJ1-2	TGTGCCAGCAGTGGAGGGGGGAGCTATGGCTACACCTTC	CASSGGGSYGYTF
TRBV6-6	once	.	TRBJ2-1	TGTGCCAGCAGGGATCGGGAGTCTAGCTACAATGAGCAGTTCTTC	CASRDRESSYNEQFF
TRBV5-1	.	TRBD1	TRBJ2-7	TGCGCCAGCAGCTTTGGACAGGTCCCACTCTACGAGCAGTACTTC	CASSFGQVPLYEQYF
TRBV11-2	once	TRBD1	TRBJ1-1	TGTGCCAGCAGCCCTTTACAGGGGGCTGGGAACACTGAAGCTTTCTTT	CASSPLQGAGNTEAFF
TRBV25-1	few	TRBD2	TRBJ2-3	TGTGCCAGCAGCCTGACTAGCGGATACACAGATACGCAGTATTTT	CASSLTSGYTDTQYF
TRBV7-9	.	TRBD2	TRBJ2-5	TGTGCCAGCAGCCCCAGGACTAGCGGGAGCGAAGGAGAGACCCAGTACTTC	CASSPRTSGSEGETQYF
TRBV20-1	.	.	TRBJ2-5	TGCAGTGCTCTTAACCAAGAGACCCAGTACTTC	CSALNQETQYF
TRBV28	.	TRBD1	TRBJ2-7	TGTGCCAGCAGTTTCATGGACAGGACTTACGAGCAGTACTTC	CASSFMDRTYEQYF
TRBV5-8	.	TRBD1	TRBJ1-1	TGTGCCAGCAGCCCTGGGACAGCGAACACTGAAGCTTTCTTT	CASSPGTANTEAFF
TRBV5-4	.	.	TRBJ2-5	TGTGCCAGCAGCTTGATAGGCTCTCAAGAGACCCAGTACTTC	CASSLIGSQETQYF
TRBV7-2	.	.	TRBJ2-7	TGTGCCAGCAGCTTCGCATGGTGCTACGAGCAGTACTTC	CASSFAWCYEQYF
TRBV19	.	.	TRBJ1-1	TGTGCCAGTAGTACCACCCCGGGGGGCACTGAAGCTTTCTTT	CASSTTPGGTEAFF
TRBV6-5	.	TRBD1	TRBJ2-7	TGTGCCAGCAGTGAGGACAGGGGGCCCTACGAGCAGTACTTC	CASSEDRGPYEQYF
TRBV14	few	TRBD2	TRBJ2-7	TGTGCCAGCAGCCCAAGGACTAGCGGGAAATCCCCCTACGAGCAGTACTTC	CASSPRTSGKSPYEQYF
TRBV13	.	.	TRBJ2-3	TGTGCCAGCAGCCTAGGGGGAATAGATACGCAGTATTTT	CASSLGGIDTQYF
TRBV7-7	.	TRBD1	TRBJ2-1	TGTGCTAGCAGCCCCCGGACAGGGGCGACGGGAGAGCAGTTCTTC	CASSPRTGATGEQFF
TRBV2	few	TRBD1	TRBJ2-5	TGTGCCAGCAGTGAATTTGACTCAGGGGGAGAGACCCAGTACTTC	CASSEFDSGGETQYF
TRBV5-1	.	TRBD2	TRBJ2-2	TGCGCCAGCAGCTTGGGGCTAGCGGGAGTGTACACCGGGGAGCTGTTTTTT	CASSLGLAGVYTGELFF